This T cell receptor beta chain stems from a study of blood T cell repertoires in COVID-19. Across the study: COVID-19 samples from acute and convalescent phases originated in the United States, Italy and Spain. PBMCs, B-cell-depleted T cells, or T cells provided the cDNA or gDNA that made up the material.

The authors' processing: Amplification with reference gene primers provided the estimates of nucleated cell counts. Some clones are missing from TCRdb's copy, which holds only in-frame ones; the method was immunoSEQ multiplex PCR. The V and J calls and clone size come from that table; D and trimming were worked out from the DNA. The sample holds 70,000 to 85,000 clones; around four fifths are singletons and the top ten take over 30%. The clonotype originates from an elderly man with active or convalescent COVID-19. Sequences were obtained from peripheral blood.

In DNA, the CDR3 is TGTGCCAGCGGACAGGGGATGCCCTATAATTCACCCCTCCACTTT. Residues: CASGQGMPYNSPLHF. The chain is built from TRBV6-5 and TRBJ1-6; 9 bases align to TRBD1. Trimming at V came to 8 bases and at J to 2 bases, leaving 4 bases not matched to a gene. The CDR3 has 15 residues. Germline CDR1 and CDR2: MNHEY and SVGAGI.